The T cell receptor (beta chain) described here comes from a study of T cells in localized non-small cell lung cancer. V gave up 4 bases and J gave up 6 bases, with 9 bases separating them. CDR1 is ENHRY and CDR2 is SYGVKD in the germline V gene. This CDR3 is built from 12 residues. The method was immunoSEQ multiplex PCR; TCRdb's version includes in-frame clones alone and lacks a portion of them. The repertoire consists of about 26,000 clones, with 81% occurring once and the leading ten covering approximately 10%. The sample was peripheral blood, taken before any cancer treatment. The sequence was obtained from a man aged 40-75 years with stage III squamous cell lung carcinoma. The chain links TRBV10-3 to TRBJ1-1; D unclear. CDR3 coding DNA: TGTGCCATCAGTGGGCCTTTCGCTGAAGCTTTCTTT. As protein: CAISGPFAEAFF.